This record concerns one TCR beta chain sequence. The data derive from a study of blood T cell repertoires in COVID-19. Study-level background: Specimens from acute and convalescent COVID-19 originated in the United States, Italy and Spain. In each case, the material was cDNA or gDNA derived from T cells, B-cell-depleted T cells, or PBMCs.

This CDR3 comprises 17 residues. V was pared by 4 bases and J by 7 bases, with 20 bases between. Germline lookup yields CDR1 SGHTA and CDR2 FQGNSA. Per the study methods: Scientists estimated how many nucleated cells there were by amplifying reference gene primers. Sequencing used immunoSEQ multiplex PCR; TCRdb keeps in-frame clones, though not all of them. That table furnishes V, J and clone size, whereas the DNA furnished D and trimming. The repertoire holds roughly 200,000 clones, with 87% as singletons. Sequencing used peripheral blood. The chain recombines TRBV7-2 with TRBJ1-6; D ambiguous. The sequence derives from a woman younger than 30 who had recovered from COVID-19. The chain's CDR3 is CASSSTAGSPKNSPLHF. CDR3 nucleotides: TGTGCCAGCAGCTCCACCGCCGGGAGCCCAAAGAATTCACCCCTCCACTTT.